Here is one T cell receptor beta chain with its context. These data are taken from a study of T cell responses to AZD1222 COVID-19 vaccine. Using immunoSEQ multiplex PCR, the repertoire was profiled, and TCRdb retains in-frame clones only, with some absent. The sample has around 130,000 clones; about 88% are singletons. CDR1 and CDR2 (germline): MNHEY, SVGAGI. With 7 bases removed from V and 6 bases from J, the gap between germline ends came to 12 bases. This CDR3 has 12 residues. The V call is TRBV6-5, the J call TRBJ1-1, with D possibly being TRBD1 (6 bases). The specimen was peripheral blood, collected 28 days after the second AZD1222 dose. This receptor was taken from an adult who received the AZD1222 COVID-19 vaccine. The CDR3: CASTRGLAEAFF. The CDR3 bases are TGTGCCAGCACCCGGGGGCTCGCTGAAGCTTTCTTT.